Listed here are 24 T cell receptor beta chains from one sample, sequenced in a study of response to subunit inactivated influenza vaccine. Using its own MiXCR run on the RT-PCR reads, TCRdb lists one record per CDR3 protein. The data hold under 850,000 distinct CDR3 sequences, with 15% to 20% observed a single time. The sequencing used PBMCs from blood, collected about 5 days after vaccination. The receptors derive from a man aged 50 or older who received an inactivated influenza vaccine.

This clonotype was seen only a few times. The chain carries TRBV24-1 and TRBJ2-7; 8 bases map to TRBD2. Germline values: CDR1 KGHDR, CDR2 SFDVKD. The CDR3 length is 13 residues. After removal of 10 bases from V and 4 bases from J, the junction contained 8 bases not matched to a gene. The CDR3 spells CATSSGNLYEQYF. CDR3 coding DNA: TGTGCCACGAGTAGCGGGAACCTATACGAGCAGTACTTC.

V usage is TRBV15 and J usage is TRBJ2-1; D unclear. The germline gives CDR1 LNHNV, CDR2 YYDKDF (reference sequence). The V end lost 3 bases, the J end lost 5 bases, and 14 bases lay between the germline ends. CDR3 length: 15 amino acids. The CDR3 protein is CATSSSPRGNNEQFF. For the CDR3, the DNA is TGTGCCACCAGCAGCTCTCCACGAGGTAACAATGAGCAGTTCTTC.

This clonotype appeared a few times. The rearrangement uses TRBV6-5 and TRBJ2-5, with TRBD2 identical over 8 bases. This CDR3 contains 11 residues. The germline V gene encodes CDR1 MNHEY and CDR2 SVGAGI. The CDR3 protein is CASGVQETQYF. Here the CDR3 DNA reads TGTGCTAGCGGGGTTCAAGAGACCCAGTACTTC.

The rearrangement links TRBV27 to TRBJ2-7; TRBD2 might be the D (5 bases). Germline V gene sequence: CDR1 MNHEY, CDR2 SMNVEV (reference sequence). V lost 5 bases and J 2 bases, leaving 13 bases between the germline ends. The CDR3 runs to 14 residues. The CDR3 loop reads CASSPSPGAYEQYF. The CDR3 DNA is TGTGCCAGCAGTCCTAGCCCTGGGGCCTACGAGCAGTACTTC.

The J gene is TRBJ2-1, the V gene TRBV25-1; 9 nucleotides agree with TRBD1. The CDR3 totals 16 residues. Germline V gene lookup returns CDR1 MGHDK and CDR2 SYGVNS. V gave up 3 bases and J gave up 9 bases; unmatched junction bases: 12. The CDR3 DNA reads as TGTGCCAGCAGTGATCCGGGACAGGGCCTTACCAGTGAGCAGTTCTTC. Amino acid sequence: CASSDPGQGLTSEQFF.

This clonotype turned up a few times. The chain carries TRBV12-3 or TRBV12-4 and TRBJ2-3, with D tentatively TRBD1 (5 bases). The germline V and J ends were trimmed by 6 bases and 3 bases, with 13 bases remaining between them. The CDR3 has 14 residues. The CDR3 is CASSQGRLTDTQYF. For the CDR3, the DNA is TGTGCCAGCAGCCAGGGTAGATTAACAGATACGCAGTATTTT.

CDR3 region: CASSQRGPGELFF. The CDR3 DNA follows: TGTGCCAGCAGCCAGAGGGGGCCCGGGGAGCTGTTTTTT. This sequence joins TRBV4-2 and TRBJ2-2, with 7 bases aligning to TRBD1. Looked up from germline, CDR1 is LGHNA and CDR2 is YNFKEQ. The CDR3 has 13 residues. With 3 bases clipped from V and 6 bases from J, the junction kept 1 base outside the gene matches.

This clonotype was counted a few times. The chain employs TRBV12-3 or TRBV12-4 and TRBJ2-4; D may correspond to TRBD1 or TRBD2 (5 bases each). The CDR3 consists of 14 residues. Deletions cut 5 bases from V and 10 bases from J, with 18 bases between. The CDR3 reads CASSETPGRRIQYF. CDR3 coding DNA: TGTGCCAGCAGTGAAACGCCGGGACGGAGAATTCAGTACTTC.

This clonotype was observed a handful of times. As DNA, the CDR3 is TGCGCCAGCAGCCAAGGTTCGGGACAGGGCTTCATGACAGATACGCAGTATTTT. This sequence encodes CASSQGSGQGFMTDTQYF. J is TRBJ2-3 and V is TRBV4-3, with 9 nucleotides matching TRBD1. J gave up 3 bases and V 1 base, and 11 bases lay outside the gene matches. Germline V CDR1 and CDR2: LGHNA, YSLEER. This CDR3 comprises 18 residues.

The CDR3 loop reads CASSPGTVWEQYF. DNA for the CDR3: TGTGCCAGCAGCCCAGGGACAGTTTGGGAGCAGTACTTC. The chain recombines TRBV7-9 with TRBJ2-7, with 7 bases lining up with TRBD1. This CDR3 comprises 13 residues. Germline assignment: CDR1 SEHNR and CDR2 FQNEAQ (reference sequence). The V gene end was trimmed by 5 bases and the J gene end by 7 bases; junction bases not matched to a gene: 8.

In regard to this clonotype: The junction differs from germline at one of its ends, possibly a read error. Here the CDR3 DNA reads TGTGCCAGCAGCTTAGCCAGGGGCGGGGGAGAGACCCAGTACTTC. As protein: CASSLARGGGETQYF. J is TRBJ2-5 and V is TRBV5-1, with TRBD2 as a possible D gene (7 bases). The CDR3 length is 15 residues. CDR1 and CDR2 (germline): SGHRS, YFSETQ.

This clonotype was recorded a few times. The V call is TRBV7-2, the J call TRBJ1-1, with 8 bases that match TRBD1. This CDR3 is 14 amino acids long. The trim removed 6 bases at V and 1 base at J, leaving 4 bases unmatched. Germline CDR1 reads SGHTA; CDR2 reads FQGNSA. This CDR3 reads CASRAGTGNTEAFF. CDR3 nucleotides: TGTGCCAGCAGAGCCGGGACAGGGAACACTGAAGCTTTCTTT.

This chain links TRBV7-3 with TRBJ2-3; unclear D gene. Germline values: CDR1 SGHTA, CDR2 FQGTGA. Trimming pared 1 base from V and 3 bases from J, leaving 8 bases between. The CDR3 consists of 14 residues. The CDR3 DNA reads as TGTGCCAGCAGCTTAAAGAGTGGGACAGATACGCAGTATTTT. Translating gives CASSLKSGTDTQYF.

In its sample, this clonotype was seen a few times. The V gene is TRBV11-2, the J gene TRBJ2-1; perhaps D is TRBD1 or TRBD2 (5 bases each). This CDR3 is built from 13 residues. The germline V and J ends were trimmed by 7 bases and 9 bases, with 16 bases remaining between them. Looked up from germline, CDR1 is SGHAT and CDR2 is FQNNGV. CDR3 sequence (DNA): TGTGCCAGCACCCCAACCCCTGGGGGTGAGCAGTTCTTC. This codes for CASTPTPGGEQFF.

The V and J genes are TRBV20-1 and TRBJ2-3; D is perhaps TRBD2 (6 bases). Germline assignment: CDR1 DFQATT and CDR2 SNEGSKA (reference sequence). With 6 bases removed from V and 0 bases from J, the gap between germline ends came to 19 bases. The CDR3 covers 16 residues. The CDR3 nucleotides read TGCAGTGCCGAAGATCTAGCGAGGTCTAGCACAGATACGCAGTATTTT. It encodes CSAEDLARSSTDTQYF.

This clonotype has a handful of counts. V usage is TRBV6-5 and J usage is TRBJ1-1; 9 bases map to TRBD1. Germline assignment: CDR1 MNHEY and CDR2 SVGAGI. The CDR3 extends over 15 amino acids. The trim removed 6 bases at V and 0 bases at J, leaving 5 bases unmatched. The CDR3 nucleotides read TGTGCCAGCAGCTTACACAGGGGGCTGAACACTGAAGCTTTCTTT. Residues: CASSLHRGLNTEAFF.

The chain uses TRBV18 and TRBJ2-5; D assignment may be TRBD1 or TRBD2 (6 bases each). Germline lookup yields CDR1 KGHSH and CDR2 LQKENI. Trimming stripped 2 bases from V and 4 bases from J, with 17 bases between. The CDR3 runs 16 residues. For the CDR3, the DNA is TGTGCCAGCTCACCATATCCGGGGGCGCCAGGAGAGACCCAGTACTTC. Protein product: CASSPYPGAPGETQYF.

This clonotype has more than one count but fewer than ten. The chain couples TRBV10-3 to TRBJ1-1; D gene unclear. Trimming stripped 2 bases from V and 0 bases from J, with 7 bases between. Germline V gene sequence: CDR1 ENHRY, CDR2 SYGVKD. CDR3 length: 14 amino acids. The DNA of the CDR3 is TGTGCCATCAGTGAGGAGCCCCTGAACACTGAAGCTTTCTTT. Its protein is CAISEEPLNTEAFF.

This chain links TRBV29-1 with TRBJ2-1, with D tentatively TRBD2 (6 bases). Germline V gene lookup returns CDR1 SQVTM and CDR2 ANQGSEA. V shed 0 bases and J shed 13 bases, with 13 bases lying between them. The CDR3 is made up of 12 amino acids. CDR3 protein: CSVEDLASFQFF. CDR3 bases: TGCAGCGTTGAAGATCTAGCGTCTTTTCAGTTCTTC.

The CDR3 sequence is CASSFRGGVGELFF. The CDR3 DNA sequence: TGTGCCAGCAGTTTCAGAGGGGGCGTGGGGGAGCTGTTTTTT. V and J are TRBV27 and TRBJ2-2; 7 nucleotides align to TRBD1. The length of the CDR3 is 14 residues. Trimming at V came to 3 bases and at J to 8 bases, leaving 6 bases not matched to a gene. CDR1 is MNHEY, CDR2 SMNVEV, per germline (reference sequence).

The rearrangement uses TRBV7-9 and TRBJ2-2; D is tentatively TRBD1 or TRBD2 (6 bases each). Trimming cost V 10 bases and J 5 bases, with 11 bases left between them. Per the germline V gene, CDR1 is SEHNR and CDR2 is FQNEAQ (reference sequence). This CDR3 region has 12 residues. CDR3 region: CANRDFTGELFF. CDR3 DNA sequence: TGTGCCAACAGGGACTTTACCGGGGAGCTGTTTTTT.

The DNA of the CDR3 is TGTGCCAGCATCTTTAGCGGGGGGGCCATAGATACGCAGTATTTT. This codes for CASIFSGGAIDTQYF. V is TRBV12-3 or TRBV12-4 and J is TRBJ2-3; 11 bases map to TRBD2. V was pared by 7 bases and J by 5 bases, with 8 bases of the junction left unmatched. This CDR3 is built from 15 residues.

This clonotype was seen a handful of times. V usage is TRBV4-3 and J usage is TRBJ1-1; D is undetermined. The germline V and J ends were trimmed by 0 bases and 0 bases, with 11 bases remaining between them. Germline loops: CDR1 LGHNA, CDR2 YSLEER. There are 16 residues in the CDR3. CDR3 bases: TGCGCCAGCAGCCAAGATATGGGCAGAATGAACACTGAAGCTTTCTTT. This codes for CASSQDMGRMNTEAFF.

This sequence joins TRBV25-1 and TRBJ2-1; TRBD1 matches at 9 bases. The CDR3 consists of 16 residues. Germline V gives CDR1 MGHDK, CDR2 SYGVNS. V trimming: 6 bases; J trimming: 4 bases; junction bases outside the gene matches: 10. CDR3 DNA sequence: TGTGCCAGCAGACAGACAGGGGGTCGCAAATACAATGAGCAGTTCTTC. It specifies CASRQTGGRKYNEQFF. Combining the CDR3 with reference TRBV25-1 and TRBJ2-1 gives the whole variable domain EADIYQTPRYLVIGTGKKITLECSQTMGHDKMYWYQQDPGMELHLIHYSYGVNSTEKGDLSSESTVSRIRTEHFPLTLESARPSHTSQYLCASRQTGGRKYNEQFFGPGTRLTVL.